These 21 T cell receptor beta chains originate from one sample sequenced in a study of T-cell reconstitution after alpha-beta-depleted transplantation in children. The library targeted TCRbeta and was prepared with unique molecular identifiers. TCRdb independently ran MiXCR on the PCR reads; one entry per CDR3 protein. The data show about 500,000 distinct CDR3 sequences, approximately 30% seen once. Sequencing was performed on PBMCs from the stem cell graft donor, taken from the stem cell graft. These receptors all come from a human donor who donated a stem cell graft to a child with aplastic anemia.

The chain joins TRBV27 to TRBJ1-3; D possibly corresponds to TRBD1 (5 bases). There are 15 residues in the CDR3. Germline loops: CDR1 MNHEY, CDR2 SMNVEV (reference sequence). Trimming pared 5 bases from V and 4 bases from J, leaving 15 bases between. The CDR3 nucleotides are TGTGCCAGCAGTAGAGGGGTTTCGGGCGGAAACACCATATATTTT. Protein: CASSRGVSGGNTIYF.

V and J are TRBV19 and TRBJ1-3; D is unresolved. Trimming shortened V by 0 bases and J by 1 base, and 10 bases separated the two germline ends. CDR3 length equals 16 residues. Germline V gives CDR1 LNHDA, CDR2 SQIVND (reference sequence). The chain's CDR3 is CASSIDGPRSGNTIYF. CDR3 sequence (DNA): TGTGCCAGTAGTATAGATGGACCCCGTTCTGGAAACACCATATATTTT.

This clonotype showed up just a few times. The V call is TRBV28, the J call TRBJ2-5; D not resolved. This CDR3 is 11 amino acids long. CDR1 MDHEN and CDR2 SYDVKM come from the germline V gene. V was shortened by 5 bases and J by 5 bases, with 6 bases between the two germline ends. This CDR3 reads CASSVRETQYF. In DNA, the CDR3 is TGTGCCAGCAGTGTACGGGAGACCCAGTACTTC.

V usage is TRBV24-1 and J usage is TRBJ2-1; D is uncertain. With 0 bases removed from V and 6 bases from J, the gap between germline ends came to 11 bases. This CDR3 is built from 15 residues. Germline assignment: CDR1 KGHDR and CDR2 SFDVKD. This CDR3 reads CATSDLFGFPNEQFF. The CDR3 DNA reads as TGTGCCACCAGTGATTTGTTCGGGTTTCCCAATGAGCAGTTCTTC.

The chain combines TRBV18 with TRBJ1-5, with 9 nucleotides matching TRBD1. The germline gives CDR1 KGHSH, CDR2 LQKENI. There are 14 residues in the CDR3. V dropped 4 bases and J dropped 6; count of bases not matched to a gene: 4. The CDR3 DNA reads TGTGCCAGCTCACGGGACAGGGATAGTCAGCCCCAGCATTTT. Amino acids: CASSRDRDSQPQHF.

This clonotype was recorded a few times. V and J are TRBV18 and TRBJ1-1; 8 bases map to TRBD1. This CDR3 is 15 amino acids long. V was pared by 3 bases and J by 1 base, with 4 bases of the junction left unmatched. The germline V gene has CDR1 KGHSH and CDR2 LQKENI. CDR3 nucleotides: TGTGCCAGCTCACCCGGACAGGGACAGAACACTGAAGCTTTCTTT. Translating it yields CASSPGQGQNTEAFF.

This chain links TRBV5-6 with TRBJ2-1; 8 nucleotides align to TRBD1. This CDR3 spans 12 amino acids. Germline assignment: CDR1 SGHDT and CDR2 YYEEEE. V lost 1 base and J lost 10; bases outside the gene matches: 1. DNA for the CDR3: TGTGCCAGCAGCTTGAGGACAGGGGAGCAGTTCTTC. Translation: CASSLRTGEQFF. The full variable domain, in which reference TRBV5-6 and TRBJ2-1 provide the parts outside the CDR3, is DAGVTQSPTHLIKTRGQQVTLRCSPKSGHDTVSWYQQALGQGPQFIFQYYEEEERQRGNFPDRFSGHQFPNYSSELNVNALLLGDSALYLCASSLRTGEQFFGPGTRLTVL.

This clonotype was detected only a few times. The CDR3 reads CASSPGASGNTIYF. The CDR3 nucleotides are TGTGCCAGCAGCCCTGGGGCGTCTGGAAACACCATATATTTT. This rearrangement joins TRBV12-3 or TRBV12-4 to TRBJ1-3; TRBD1 might be the D (5 bases). The CDR3 is 14 amino acids. With 6 bases removed from V and 1 base from J, the gap between germline ends came to 10 bases.

This clonotype was seen a handful of times. The chain uses TRBV4-3 and TRBJ1-5, with 9 positions matching TRBD1. Germline V lookup: CDR1 LGHNA, CDR2 YSLEER. The CDR3 contains 18 residues. With V trimmed by 2 bases and J by 3 bases, 11 bases remained unmatched. The CDR3 bases are TGCGCCAGCAGCCAACACATACAGGGGGCGGGGGCCAATCAGCCCCAGCATTTT. It encodes CASSQHIQGAGANQPQHF.

This clonotype turned up a few times. This sequence joins TRBV28 and TRBJ1-1; no clear D gene. The CDR3 runs to 13 residues. Trimming removed 3 bases from V and 6 bases from J, with 11 bases in between. Germline V CDR1 and CDR2: MDHEN, SYDVKM. Written as DNA, the CDR3 is TGTGCCAGCAGTTTCCGGAACCCTTCTGAAGCTTTCTTT. This gives the protein CASSFRNPSEAFF. The full variable domain, with the rest looked up from reference TRBV28 and TRBJ1-1, is DVKVTQSSRYLVKRTGEKVFLECVQDMDHENMFWYRQDPGLGLRLIYFSYDVKMKEKGDIPEGYSVSREKKERFSLILESASTNQTSMYLCASSFRNPSEAFFGQGTRLTVV.

This chain links TRBV5-1 with TRBJ2-2; perhaps TRBD1 as D (6 bases). V lost 7 bases and J lost 4, with 11 bases in between. The V gene's germline CDR1 is SGHRS and CDR2 YFSETQ. This CDR3 is 13 amino acids long. The CDR3 bases are TGCGCCAGCTTCAGGGGTGGCACCGGGGAGCTGTTTTTT. Amino acid sequence: CASFRGGTGELFF.

This sequence joins TRBV5-1 and TRBJ2-2, with 7 bases identical to TRBD1. The CDR3 loop spans 16 amino acids. Trimming removed 4 bases from V and 1 base from J; junction bases left unmatched: 7. CDR1 is SGHRS, CDR2 YFSETQ, per germline. Here the CDR3 reads CASSARQGLNTGELFF. DNA of the CDR3: TGCGCCAGCAGCGCCCGACAGGGCTTGAACACCGGGGAGCTGTTTTTT.

The chain joins TRBV5-6 to TRBJ1-1; a weak D match, TRBD1 (5 bases). CDR1 SGHDT and CDR2 YYEEEE come from the germline V gene. Trimming cost V 4 bases and J 4 bases, with 8 bases left between them. The CDR3 totals 12 residues. CDR3 in amino acids: CASSRDSTEAFF. DNA of the CDR3: TGTGCCAGCAGCCGGGACTCCACTGAAGCTTTCTTT.

This clonotype was counted between two and nine times. The chain employs TRBV5-5 and TRBJ2-2, with 7 positions matching TRBD1. V dropped 4 bases and J dropped 6; count of bases not matched to a gene: 9. Looked up from germline, CDR1 is SGHKS and CDR2 is YYEKEE (reference sequence). CDR3 length: 15 amino acids. The CDR3, as DNA: TGTGCCAGCAGCCGGGGACAGACTTTTTCCGGGGAGCTGTTTTTT. Translated, it gives CASSRGQTFSGELFF.

This clonotype was picked up a small number of times. This chain joins TRBV24-1 and TRBJ2-2; 8 positions match TRBD1. This CDR3 is 15 amino acids long. Germline V lookup: CDR1 KGHDR, CDR2 SFDVKD. Trimming took 8 bases from V and 0 from J; bases not matched to a gene: 4. The CDR3 nucleotides are TGTGCCACCATGCCACAGGGGGCGAACACCGGGGAGCTGTTTTTT. It is translated as CATMPQGANTGELFF.

The genes are TRBV30 and TRBJ2-1, with D unresolved. Trimming shortened V by 0 bases and J by 8 bases, and 14 bases separated the two germline ends. Germline CDR1 is GTSNPN and CDR2 is SVGIG (reference sequence). This CDR3 spans 14 amino acids. The CDR3 loop reads CAWSVLGGTHEQFF. The CDR3 nucleotides read TGTGCCTGGAGTGTACTCGGCGGCACCCATGAGCAGTTCTTC. The variable domain in full, completed from reference TRBV30 and TRBJ2-1, reads SQTIHQWPATLVQPVGSPLSLECTVEGTSNPNLYWYRQAAGRGLQLLFYSVGIGQISSEVPQNLSASRPQDRQFILSSKKLLLSDSGFYLCAWSVLGGTHEQFFGPGTRLTVL.

This rearrangement joins TRBV27 to TRBJ2-7, with D uncertain. In germline, CDR1 is MNHEY, CDR2 SMNVEV (reference sequence). This CDR3 contains 12 residues. Trimming cost V 3 bases and J 0 bases, with 3 bases left between them. The CDR3 region is CASSFDSYEQYV. The CDR3 coding sequence is TGTGCCAGCAGTTTCGACTCCTACGAGCAGTACGTC.

This clonotype was found a few times. CDR3 coding DNA: TGTGCCAGCAGCTTTAGATTAGCGGGAGGTAGAACCTACGAGCAGTACTTC. Amino acids: CASSFRLAGGRTYEQYF. V gene TRBV11-2 combines with J gene TRBJ2-7; TRBD2 matches 10 bases. V lost 3 bases and J lost 2; bases outside the gene matches: 10. The CDR3 spans 17 residues. CDR1 is SGHAT, CDR2 FQNNGV, per germline. The entire variable domain, with the rest obtained from reference TRBV11-2 and TRBJ2-7, is as follows: EAGVAQSPRYKIIEKRQSVAFWCNPISGHATLYWYQQILGQGPKLLIQFQNNGVVDDSQLPKDRFSAERLKGVDSTLKIQPAKLEDSAVYLCASSFRLAGGRTYEQYFGPGTRLTVT.

This clonotype showed up just a few times. The chain recombines TRBV12-5 with TRBJ1-1; D is uncertain. The length of the CDR3 is 11 residues. CDR1 LGHNT and CDR2 FRNRAP come from the germline V gene. The V end was cut by 1 base, the J end by 5 bases, with 2 bases between. This CDR3 reads CASGLGTEAFF. CDR3 sequence (DNA): TGTGCTAGTGGTTTGGGAACTGAAGCTTTCTTT.

In its sample, this clonotype was seen a few times. The chain links TRBV14 to TRBJ2-2, with D tentatively TRBD1 (6 bases). There are 15 residues in the CDR3. Trimming shortened V by 7 bases and J by 4 bases, and 16 bases separated the two germline ends. From germline, CDR1 is SGHDN and CDR2 FVKESK. Written as DNA, the CDR3 is TGTGCCAGCACCTCGTCAGGGGTGCCCACCGGGGAGCTGTTTTTT. It codes for CASTSSGVPTGELFF. The variable domain in full, completed from reference TRBV14 and TRBJ2-2, reads EAGVTQFPSHSVIEKGQTVTLRCDPISGHDNLYWYRRVMGKEIKFLLHFVKESKQDESGMPNNRFLAERTGGTYSTLKVQPAELEDSGVYFCASTSSGVPTGELFFGEGSRLTVL.

This clonotype came up a few times. The chain is built from TRBV6-5 and TRBJ2-1; D gene unclear. The CDR3 is 12 residues long. V lost 6 bases, J lost 8 bases, and 11 bases lay in between. CDR1 and CDR2 (germline): MNHEY, SVGAGI. The CDR3 bases are TGTGCCAGCAGCATTGGATGGGATGAGCAGTTCTTC. It translates to CASSIGWDEQFF.